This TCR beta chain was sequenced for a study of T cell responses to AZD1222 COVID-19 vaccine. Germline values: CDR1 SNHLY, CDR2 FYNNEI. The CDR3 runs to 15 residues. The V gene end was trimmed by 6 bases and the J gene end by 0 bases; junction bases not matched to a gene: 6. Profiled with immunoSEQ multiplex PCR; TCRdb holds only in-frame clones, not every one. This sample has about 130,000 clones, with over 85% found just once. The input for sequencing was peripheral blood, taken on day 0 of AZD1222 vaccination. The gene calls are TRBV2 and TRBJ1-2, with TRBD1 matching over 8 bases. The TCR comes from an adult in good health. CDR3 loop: CASSDPQGANYGYTF. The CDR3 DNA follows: TGTGCCAGCAGCGATCCACAGGGGGCTAACTATGGCTACACCTTC.